What follows describes a single T cell receptor (beta chain). The data derive from a study of blood T cell repertoires in COVID-19. Germline CDR1 reads SGHRS; CDR2 reads YFSETQ. V was trimmed by 3 bases and J by 2 bases, leaving 7 bases between them. The CDR3 length is 13 residues. This table comes from immunoSEQ multiplex PCR, and its TCRdb copy is limited to in-frame clones, with some not included. This sample has about 86,000 clones, with 75% to 90% found just once. The TCR originated in a woman aged 80 or over with active or convalescent COVID-19. Sequencing input: peripheral blood. The chain recombines TRBV5-1 with TRBJ2-3; D unclear. As DNA, the CDR3 is TGCGCCAGCAGCTCACAGATCACAGATACGCAGTATTTT. Encoded protein: CASSSQITDTQYF.